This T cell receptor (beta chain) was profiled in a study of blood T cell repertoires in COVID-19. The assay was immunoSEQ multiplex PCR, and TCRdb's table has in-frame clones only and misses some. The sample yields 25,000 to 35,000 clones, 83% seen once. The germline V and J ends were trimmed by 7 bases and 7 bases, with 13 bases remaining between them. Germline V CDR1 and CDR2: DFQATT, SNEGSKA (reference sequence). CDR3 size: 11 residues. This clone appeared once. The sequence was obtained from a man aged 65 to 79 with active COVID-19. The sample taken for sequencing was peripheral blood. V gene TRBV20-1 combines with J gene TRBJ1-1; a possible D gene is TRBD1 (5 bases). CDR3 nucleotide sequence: TGCAGTGTGTATCGGCAGGGTGAAGCTTTCTTT. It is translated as CSVYRQGEAFF.